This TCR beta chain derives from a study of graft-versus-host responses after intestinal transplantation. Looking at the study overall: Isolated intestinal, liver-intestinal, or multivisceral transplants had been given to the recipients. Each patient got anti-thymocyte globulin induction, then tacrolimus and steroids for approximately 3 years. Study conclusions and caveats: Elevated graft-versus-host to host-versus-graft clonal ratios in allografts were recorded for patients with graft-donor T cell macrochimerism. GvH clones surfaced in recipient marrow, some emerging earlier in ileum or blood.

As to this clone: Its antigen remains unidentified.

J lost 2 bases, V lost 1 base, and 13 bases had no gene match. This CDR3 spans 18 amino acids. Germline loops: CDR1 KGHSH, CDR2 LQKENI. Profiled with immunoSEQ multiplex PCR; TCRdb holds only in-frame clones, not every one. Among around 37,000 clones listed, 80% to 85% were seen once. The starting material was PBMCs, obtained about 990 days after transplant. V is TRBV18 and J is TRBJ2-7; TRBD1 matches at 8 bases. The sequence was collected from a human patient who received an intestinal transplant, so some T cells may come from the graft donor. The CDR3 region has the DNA TGTGCCAGCTCACCACTCCCCATCCGCAGGGGGCCCGCCTACGAGCAGTACTTC. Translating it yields CASSPLPIRRGPAYEQYF.